This T cell receptor (beta chain) was observed in a study of identical twins. Broader study findings: An excess of low generation probability was shown by twin-shared out-of-frame alpha sequences.

Template switching created a universal primer site, and the cDNA included unique molecular identifiers. MiXCR was run by TCRdb on the 5' RACE reads, yielding one entry per CDR3 protein. The sample lists approximately 550,000 distinct CDR3 sequences, around 20% occurring once. This clonotype was counted a few times. The antigen is not known. The same data also went into a second study, on yellow fever vaccine responses in identical twins. This second study notes: Reported findings indicate that twins' vaccine T cell responses seemed partially convergent, partially personalized.

Sequencing used CD4+ T cells sorted from blood. The sequence came from a woman younger than 30 in good health.

The CDR3 nucleotides are TGTGCCAGCAGACGAGTAGCGGGAGAGGTGGCCGGGGAGCTGTTTTTT. Translating it yields CASRRVAGEVAGELFF. The genes are TRBV27 and TRBJ2-2; 9 bases match TRBD2. Germline V lookup: CDR1 MNHEY, CDR2 SMNVEV (reference sequence). CDR3 length: 16 amino acids. After removal of 6 bases from V and 6 bases from J, the junction contained 11 bases not matched to a gene.